This T cell receptor (beta chain) appears in the sequencing data of a study of control samples from healthy donors and cancer patients. Germline V CDR1 and CDR2: SGHTA, FQGTGA. This CDR3 region has 16 residues. Trimming left V 2 bases short and J 1 base short, with 11 bases between. The repertoire was sequenced with immunoSEQ multiplex PCR; TCRdb's copy has only in-frame clones and lacks some. The table shows 150,000 to 200,000 clones, with 85% to 95% occurring only once. The sequence was obtained from a young man in good health. Sequencing was carried out using blood. The rearrangement joins TRBV7-3 to TRBJ2-2, with TRBD1 as a possible D gene (6 bases). CDR3 coding DNA: TGTGCCAGCAGCTTACAGGGGATAGGGAACACCGGGGAGCTGTTTTTT. Its protein product is CASSLQGIGNTGELFF.